Each of the 28 T cell receptor beta chains below was sequenced from the same sample in a study of identical twins. Each CDR3 protein is one row after TCRdb ran MiXCR on the 5' RACE reads. The sample lists about 520,000 distinct CDR3 sequences, around 20% occurring once. The same data also contributed to another study, on T cells expressing NK-cell markers.

Sample: CD4+ T cells sorted from blood. The receptor set was obtained from a woman aged 18-30 years in good health.

The CDR3 nucleotides are TGTGCCAGCAGTCCCTATACTGATATAAGCTCCTACAATGAGCAGTTCTTC. This codes for CASSPYTDISSYNEQFF. V and J are TRBV27 and TRBJ2-1; D unclear. Germline V gene data show CDR1 as MNHEY and CDR2 as SMNVEV (reference sequence). The V gene lost 5 bases and the J gene lost 0 bases, with 17 bases spanning the gap. This CDR3 has 17 residues.

The chain carries TRBV7-2 and TRBJ1-5, with 8 bases that match TRBD1. The CDR3 has 15 residues. Unmatched junction bases numbered 6, after V lost 5 bases and J lost 3 bases. The germline CDR1 and CDR2 sequences are SGHTA and FQGNSA. Here the CDR3 reads CASSLRQGLNQPQHF. The CDR3 nucleotides read TGTGCCAGCAGCCTTCGACAGGGGCTCAATCAGCCCCAGCATTTT.

The gene calls are TRBV12-3 or TRBV12-4 and TRBJ2-3, with a tentative D call TRBD2 (6 bases). This CDR3 has 16 residues. V lost 8 bases and J 1 base, leaving 19 bases between the germline ends. This CDR3 is CASRLTRGWGTDTQYF. In nucleotides, the CDR3 is TGTGCCAGCCGATTGACTCGGGGGTGGGGCACAGATACGCAGTATTTT.

This clonotype showed up just once. The V gene is TRBV2, the J gene TRBJ2-7; 7 bases agree with TRBD2. The CDR3 is made up of 13 amino acids. Germline CDR1 is SNHLY and CDR2 is FYNNEI. V gave up 4 bases and J gave up 3 bases; unmatched junction bases: 3. CDR3 nucleotides: TGTGCCAGCAGTGTAGCGGGCCGCTACGAGCAGTACTTC. Protein sequence: CASSVAGRYEQYF.

This clonotype showed up just a few times. The genes are TRBV2 and TRBJ2-5; 13 bases line up with TRBD2. The CDR3 sequence is 16 residues long. The ends lost 7 bases at V and 2 bases at J; junction bases unmatched: 7. Germline assignment: CDR1 SNHLY and CDR2 FYNNEI. CDR3 sequence: CASKLAGGPEQETQYF. The CDR3 DNA sequence: TGTGCCAGCAAACTAGCGGGAGGGCCGGAACAAGAGACCCAGTACTTC.

V and J are TRBV11-2 and TRBJ1-6; D uncertain. CDR1 and CDR2 from the germline V gene are SGHAT and FQNNGV. CDR3 length: 14 residues. Trimming took off 3 bases at V and 10 bases at J, with 13 bases between the two ends. CDR3 in DNA: TGTGCCAGCAGCTTCGCGGCCCACGGCTCACCCCTCCACTTT. This encodes CASSFAAHGSPLHF.

This chain joins TRBV5-1 and TRBJ1-2; D is uncertain. Trimming shortened V by 2 bases and J by 14 bases, and 19 bases separated the two germline ends. This CDR3 has 13 amino acids. CDR1 is SGHRS and CDR2 is YFSETQ in the germline V gene. The CDR3 loop is CASSFTEKGSSTF. The CDR3 bases are TGCGCCAGCAGCTTTACCGAAAAGGGTAGTTCAACCTTC.

This clonotype has just a few counts. The chain links TRBV9 to TRBJ2-6, with TRBD2 matching 9 bases. This CDR3 spans 17 amino acids. Germline-derived CDR1 and CDR2 are SGDLS and YYNGEE. V shed 4 bases and J 4 bases; nucleotides not matched to a gene: 9. The CDR3, as DNA: TGTGCCAGCAGCAAAGGGGTAGCGGGAGTCGGGGCCAACGTCCTGACTTTC. It is translated as CASSKGVAGVGANVLTF. Filled out from reference TRBV9 and TRBJ2-6, the complete variable domain reads DSGVTQTPKHLITATGQRVTLRCSPRSGDLSVYWYQQSLDQGLQFLIQYYNGEERAKGNILERFSAQQFPDLHSELNLSSLELGDSALYFCASSKGVAGVGANVLTFGAGSRLTVL.

This clonotype was detected a few times. This sequence joins TRBV7-9 and TRBJ2-7; D gene unclear. V was trimmed by 4 bases and J by 3 bases, leaving 10 bases between them. Germline values: CDR1 SEHNR, CDR2 FQNEAQ (reference sequence). This CDR3 has 13 amino acids. This chain's CDR3 is CASSWGSFYEQYF. The CDR3 DNA reads as TGTGCCAGCAGCTGGGGATCATTCTACGAGCAGTACTTC. The full variable domain, in which reference TRBV7-9 and TRBJ2-7 provide the parts outside the CDR3, is DTGVSQNPRHKITKRGQNVTFRCDPISEHNRLYWYRQTLGQGPEFLTYFQNEAQLEKSRLLSDRFSAERPKGSFSTLEIQRTEQGDSAMYLCASSWGSFYEQYFGPGTRLTVT.

This clonotype was observed a handful of times. This chain connects TRBV6-5 to TRBJ2-7; D is unclear. The V gene lost 0 bases and the J gene lost 4 bases, with 19 bases spanning the gap. The CDR3 is 17 amino acids. Germline V gives CDR1 MNHEY, CDR2 SVGAGI. The CDR3 coding sequence is TGTGCCAGCAGTTACTCTCTCGCTCTACCAACCACTTACGAGCAGTACTTC. Amino acid sequence: CASSYSLALPTTYEQYF.

The chain uses TRBV7-2 and TRBJ2-7, with 8 bases aligning to TRBD2. Germline CDR1 and CDR2: SGHTA and FQGNSA. Trimming cost V 5 bases and J 6 bases; bases outside gene matches: 12. This CDR3 is built from 15 residues. This CDR3 reads CASSPPGLVVREQYF. The CDR3 DNA reads as TGTGCCAGCAGCCCCCCGGGACTAGTGGTTCGCGAGCAGTACTTC.

The table lists this clonotype with a few counts. This chain uses TRBV7-2 with TRBJ2-3, with TRBD1 as a possible D gene (6 bases). Germline V lookup: CDR1 SGHTA, CDR2 FQGNSA. The CDR3 runs 13 residues. V was clipped by 6 bases and J by 2 bases, with 9 bases between them. The CDR3: CASRGAATDTQYF. CDR3 nucleotides: TGTGCCAGCAGGGGGGCCGCCACAGATACGCAGTATTTT.

This clonotype was detected many times. The gene calls are TRBV12-3 or TRBV12-4 and TRBJ2-1; 9 bases align to TRBD1. This CDR3 is 17 amino acids long. The trim removed 5 bases at V and 1 base at J, leaving 9 bases unmatched. CDR3: CASSPAPGTGSYNEQFF. The CDR3 DNA reads TGTGCCAGCAGTCCTGCACCCGGGACAGGGTCCTACAATGAGCAGTTCTTC.

The V gene is TRBV6-2 or TRBV6-3, the J gene TRBJ2-1, with 7 bases lining up with TRBD1. With V trimmed by 7 bases and J by 2 bases, 5 bases remained unmatched. The germline gives CDR1 MNHEY, CDR2 SVGEGT. The CDR3 runs to 14 residues. The CDR3 nucleotides are TGTGCCAGCAATGACAGGGTCCCCTACAATGAGCAGTTCTTC. Translating gives CASNDRVPYNEQFF.

V usage is TRBV27 and J usage is TRBJ2-5; possibly TRBD1 or TRBD2 for D (5 bases each). V lost 4 bases and J 7 bases, leaving 13 bases between the germline ends. The CDR3 has 13 amino acids. CDR1 MNHEY and CDR2 SMNVEV come from the germline V gene (reference sequence). The CDR3 DNA sequence: TGTGCCAGCAGTTCGGGGCCCATCGGGACCCAGTACTTC. Translation: CASSSGPIGTQYF.

A few counts support this clonotype. This sequence joins TRBV20-1 and TRBJ1-1; TRBD1 matches 8 bases. V shed 3 bases, J shed 3 bases, and the junction held 9 bases outside the gene matches. The CDR3 runs to 15 residues. Germline-derived CDR1 and CDR2 are DFQATT and SNEGSKA (reference sequence). CDR3 sequence: CSASSGGGLDTEAFF. CDR3 coding DNA: TGCAGTGCTAGTTCAGGGGGCGGTCTAGACACTGAAGCTTTCTTT.

This clonotype turned up a few times. V is TRBV12-3 or TRBV12-4 and J is TRBJ1-2, with a weak D call TRBD1 (5 bases). CDR3 length: 17 residues. The ends were cut back, 5 bases at V and 0 bases at J, with 19 bases in the middle. CDR3 amino acids: CASSPWGRTLANYGYTF. CDR3 coding DNA: TGTGCCAGCAGTCCCTGGGGACGGACATTAGCTAACTATGGCTACACCTTC.

This clonotype was recorded a few times. The V gene is TRBV5-1, the J gene TRBJ2-3, with D unclear. The germline gives CDR1 SGHRS, CDR2 YFSETQ. The V gene lost 0 bases and the J gene lost 4 bases, with 6 bases spanning the gap. The CDR3 is made up of 13 amino acids. CDR3 residues: CASSLERSDTQYF. The CDR3 DNA is TGCGCCAGCAGCTTGGAAAGATCAGATACGCAGTATTTT.

The chain carries TRBV13 and TRBJ2-3; D perhaps matches TRBD2 (6 bases). Germline V gene sequence: CDR1 PRHDT, CDR2 FYEKMQ (reference sequence). The CDR3 consists of 15 residues. The V gene lost 0 bases and the J gene lost 5 bases, with 12 bases spanning the gap. The CDR3 coding sequence is TGTGCCAGCAGCTTAGGGGACTACTCAGGAGATACGCAGTATTTT. It translates to CASSLGDYSGDTQYF.

The chain is built from TRBV10-3 and TRBJ2-5; a possible D gene is TRBD2 (5 bases). Germline V gene lookup returns CDR1 ENHRY and CDR2 SYGVKD. This CDR3 is built from 13 residues. Trimming cost V 4 bases and J 2 bases, with 8 bases left between them. Written as DNA, the CDR3 is TGTGCCATCAGTGGACTACCGCAAGAGACCCAGTACTTC. Translation gives CAISGLPQETQYF.

The chain recombines TRBV12-3 or TRBV12-4 with TRBJ2-3, with 9 nucleotides matching TRBD2. The V and J ends lost 8 bases and 1 base, in that order; junction bases with no gene match: 10. This CDR3 spans 16 amino acids. CDR3 in DNA: TGTGCCAGCTCCCTCCAAGCGGGAGGTGGCACAGATACGCAGTATTTT. This gives the protein CASSLQAGGGTDTQYF.

V is TRBV5-1 and J is TRBJ1-1; D may be TRBD1 (5 bases). CDR1 and CDR2 from the germline V gene are SGHRS and YFSETQ. The CDR3 loop spans 14 amino acids. Trimming pared 4 bases from V and 2 bases from J, leaving 12 bases between. The DNA of the CDR3 is TGCGCCAGCAGCGCGGGGACGGCTAACACTGAAGCTTTCTTT. This codes for CASSAGTANTEAFF.

The gene calls are TRBV20-1 and TRBJ2-3; 7 nucleotides align to TRBD2. CDR3 size: 16 residues. V shed 0 bases and J 2 bases; nucleotides not matched to a gene: 8. Germline V gives CDR1 DFQATT, CDR2 SNEGSKA (reference sequence). CDR3 coding DNA: TGCAGTGCTAGAGAGTCGGGGGGAGGCTACACAGATACGCAGTATTTT. Protein sequence: CSARESGGGYTDTQYF.

The chain combines TRBV7-8 with TRBJ2-2; 8 bases line up with TRBD2. With V trimmed by 4 bases and J by 1 base, 8 bases remained unmatched. Germline assignment: CDR1 SGHVS and CDR2 FQNEAQ. The CDR3 extends over 17 amino acids. CDR3 protein: CASSSSALAGNTGELFF. CDR3 coding DNA: TGTGCCAGCAGCTCCTCGGCGCTAGCGGGGAACACCGGGGAGCTGTTTTTT.

This clonotype was counted only a few times. The V call is TRBV6-2 or TRBV6-3, the J call TRBJ1-1; perhaps TRBD1 as D (5 bases). V was clipped by 6 bases and J by 1 base, with 15 bases between them. Germline-derived CDR1 and CDR2 are MNHEY and SVGEGT. CDR3 length equals 15 residues. CDR3 loop: CASSSRTGWNTEAFF. Written as DNA, the CDR3 is TGTGCCAGCAGCTCGCGAACAGGCTGGAACACTGAAGCTTTCTTT.

This chain links TRBV20-1 with TRBJ2-6; 8 bases are shared with TRBD2. The CDR3 totals 17 residues. CDR1 is DFQATT, CDR2 SNEGSKA, per germline (reference sequence). V lost 5 bases, J lost 3 bases, and 12 bases stayed unmatched. CDR3 loop: CSAAPMAGGSGANVLTF. CDR3 coding DNA: TGCAGTGCTGCCCCTATGGCGGGGGGAAGTGGGGCCAACGTCCTGACTTTC.

This rearrangement joins TRBV12-3 or TRBV12-4 to TRBJ1-4; D is undetermined. The V and J ends lost 7 bases and 2 bases respectively, with 11 bases between them. The CDR3 sequence is 14 residues long. The CDR3 loop is CASTLSVTNEKLFF. CDR3 nucleotide sequence: TGTGCCAGCACCCTGAGTGTGACTAATGAAAAACTGTTTTTT.

This clonotype occurred a few times. The V gene is TRBV20-1, the J gene TRBJ2-5; tentatively, D is TRBD2 (6 bases). Looked up from germline, CDR1 is DFQATT and CDR2 is SNEGSKA (reference sequence). This CDR3 is built from 14 residues. V lost 6 bases, J lost 1 base, and 15 bases lay in between. CDR3 DNA: TGCAGTGCCTACACCGGGGACTCCCAAGAGACCCAGTACTTC. This translates into CSAYTGDSQETQYF.